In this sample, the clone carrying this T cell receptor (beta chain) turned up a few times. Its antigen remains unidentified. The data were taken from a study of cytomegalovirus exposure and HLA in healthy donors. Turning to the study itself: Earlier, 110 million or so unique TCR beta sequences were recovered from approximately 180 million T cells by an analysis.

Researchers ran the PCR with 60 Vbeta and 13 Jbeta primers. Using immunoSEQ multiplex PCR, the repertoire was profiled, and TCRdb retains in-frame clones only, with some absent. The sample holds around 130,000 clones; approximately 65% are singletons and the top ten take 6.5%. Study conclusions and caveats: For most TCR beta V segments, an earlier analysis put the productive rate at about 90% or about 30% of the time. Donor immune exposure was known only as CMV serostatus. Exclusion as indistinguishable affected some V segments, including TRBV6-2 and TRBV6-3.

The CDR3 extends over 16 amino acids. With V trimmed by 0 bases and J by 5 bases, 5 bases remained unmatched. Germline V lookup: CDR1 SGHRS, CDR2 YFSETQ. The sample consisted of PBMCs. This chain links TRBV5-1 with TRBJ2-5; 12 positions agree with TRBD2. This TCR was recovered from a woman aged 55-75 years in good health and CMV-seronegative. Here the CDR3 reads CASSLATSGSGETQYF. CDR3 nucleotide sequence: TGCGCCAGCAGCTTGGCGACTAGCGGGAGTGGTGAGACCCAGTACTTC.